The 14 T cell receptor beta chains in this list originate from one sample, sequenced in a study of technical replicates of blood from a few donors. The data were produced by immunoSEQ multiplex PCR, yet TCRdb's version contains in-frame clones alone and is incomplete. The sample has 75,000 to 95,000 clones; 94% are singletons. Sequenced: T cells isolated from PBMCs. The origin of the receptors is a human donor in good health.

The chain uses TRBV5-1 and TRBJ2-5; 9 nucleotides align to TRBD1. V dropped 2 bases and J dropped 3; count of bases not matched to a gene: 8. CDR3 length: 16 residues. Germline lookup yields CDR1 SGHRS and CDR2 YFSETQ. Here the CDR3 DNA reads TGCGCCAGCAGCTTAGCCGGGACAGGGTTTAAAGAGACCCAGTACTTC. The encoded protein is CASSLAGTGFKETQYF.

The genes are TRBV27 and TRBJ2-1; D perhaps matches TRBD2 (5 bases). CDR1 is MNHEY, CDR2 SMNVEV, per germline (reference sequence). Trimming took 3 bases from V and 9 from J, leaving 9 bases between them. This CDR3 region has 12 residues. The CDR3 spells CASSFLAGEQFF. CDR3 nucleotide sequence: TGTGCCAGCAGTTTCCTAGCCGGTGAGCAGTTCTTC.

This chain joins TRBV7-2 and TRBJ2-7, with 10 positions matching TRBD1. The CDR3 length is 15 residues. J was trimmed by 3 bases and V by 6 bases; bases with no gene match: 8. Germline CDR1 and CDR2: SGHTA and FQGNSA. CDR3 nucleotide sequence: TGTGCCAGCAGTCTCGGGACAGGGGTTTTCTACGAGCAGTACTTC. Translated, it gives CASSLGTGVFYEQYF.

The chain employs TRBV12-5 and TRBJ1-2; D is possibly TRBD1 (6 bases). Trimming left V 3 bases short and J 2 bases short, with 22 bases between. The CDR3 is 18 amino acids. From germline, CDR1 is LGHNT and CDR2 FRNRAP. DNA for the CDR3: TGTGCTAGTGGTTTAGTTATAATTATGGGGGCGACAAACTATGGCTACACCTTC. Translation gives CASGLVIIMGATNYGYTF.

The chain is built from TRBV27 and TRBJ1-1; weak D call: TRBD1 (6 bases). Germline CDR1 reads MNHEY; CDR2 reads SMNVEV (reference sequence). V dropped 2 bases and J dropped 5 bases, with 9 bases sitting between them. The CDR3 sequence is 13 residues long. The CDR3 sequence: CASSLQGFTEAFF. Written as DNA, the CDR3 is TGTGCCAGCAGTTTACAGGGGTTTACTGAAGCTTTCTTT.

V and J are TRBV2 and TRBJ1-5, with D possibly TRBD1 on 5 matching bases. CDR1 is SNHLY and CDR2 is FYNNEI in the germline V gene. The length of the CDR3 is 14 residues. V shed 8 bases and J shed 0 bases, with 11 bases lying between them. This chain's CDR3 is CASQGPYSNQPQHF. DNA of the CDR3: TGTGCCAGCCAGGGTCCTTATAGCAATCAGCCCCAGCATTTT.

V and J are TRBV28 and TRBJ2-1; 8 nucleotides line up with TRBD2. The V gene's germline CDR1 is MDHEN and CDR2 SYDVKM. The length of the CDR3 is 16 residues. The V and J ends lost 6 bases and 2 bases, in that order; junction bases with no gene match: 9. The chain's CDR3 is CASSPSGRDTYNEQFF. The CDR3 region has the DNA TGTGCCAGCAGCCCCAGCGGGAGAGACACCTACAATGAGCAGTTCTTC.

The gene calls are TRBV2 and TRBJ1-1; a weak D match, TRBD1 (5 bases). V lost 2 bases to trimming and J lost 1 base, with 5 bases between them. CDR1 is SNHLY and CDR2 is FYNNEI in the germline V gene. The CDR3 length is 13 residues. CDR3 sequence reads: CASSEQGNTEAFF. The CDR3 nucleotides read TGTGCCAGCAGTGAACAGGGGAACACTGAAGCTTTCTTT.

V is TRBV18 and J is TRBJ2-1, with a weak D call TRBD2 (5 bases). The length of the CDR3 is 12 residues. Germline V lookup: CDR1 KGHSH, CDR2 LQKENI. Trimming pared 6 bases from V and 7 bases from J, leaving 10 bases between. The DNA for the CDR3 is TGTGCCAGCTCTCAGAGGGAAAATGAGCAGTTCTTC. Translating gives CASSQRENEQFF.

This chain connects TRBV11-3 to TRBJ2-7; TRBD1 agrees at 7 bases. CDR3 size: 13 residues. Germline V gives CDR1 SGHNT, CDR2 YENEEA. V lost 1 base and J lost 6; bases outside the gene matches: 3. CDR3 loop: CASSLVTGSEQYF. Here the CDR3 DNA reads TGTGCCAGCAGCTTAGTGACAGGGAGCGAGCAGTACTTC.

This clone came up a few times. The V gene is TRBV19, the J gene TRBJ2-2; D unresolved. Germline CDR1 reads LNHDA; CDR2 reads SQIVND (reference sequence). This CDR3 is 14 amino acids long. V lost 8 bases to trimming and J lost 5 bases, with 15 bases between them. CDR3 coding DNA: TGTGCCAGTGAACGAGCTAGTATAACCGGGGAGCTGTTTTTT. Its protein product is CASERASITGELFF.

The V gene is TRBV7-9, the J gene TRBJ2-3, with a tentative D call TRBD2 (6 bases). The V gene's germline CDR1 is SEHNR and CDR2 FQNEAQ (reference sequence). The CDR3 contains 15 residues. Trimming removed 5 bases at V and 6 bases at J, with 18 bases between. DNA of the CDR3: TGTGCCAGCAGCCCAGGTCCTCCCCGGGAGGATACGCAGTATTTT. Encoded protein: CASSPGPPREDTQYF.

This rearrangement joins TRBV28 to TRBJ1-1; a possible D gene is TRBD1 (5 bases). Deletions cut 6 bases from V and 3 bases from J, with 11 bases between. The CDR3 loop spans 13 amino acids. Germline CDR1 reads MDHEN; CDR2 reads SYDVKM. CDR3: CASRSGGDTEAFF. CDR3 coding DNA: TGTGCCAGCAGGTCCGGGGGAGACACTGAAGCTTTCTTT.

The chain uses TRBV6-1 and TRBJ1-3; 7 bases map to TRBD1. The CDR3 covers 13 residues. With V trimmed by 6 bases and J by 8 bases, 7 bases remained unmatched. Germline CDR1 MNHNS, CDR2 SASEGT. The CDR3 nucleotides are TGTGCCAGCAGGGGCTCCGGGACAGACACCATATATTTT. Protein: CASRGSGTDTIYF.